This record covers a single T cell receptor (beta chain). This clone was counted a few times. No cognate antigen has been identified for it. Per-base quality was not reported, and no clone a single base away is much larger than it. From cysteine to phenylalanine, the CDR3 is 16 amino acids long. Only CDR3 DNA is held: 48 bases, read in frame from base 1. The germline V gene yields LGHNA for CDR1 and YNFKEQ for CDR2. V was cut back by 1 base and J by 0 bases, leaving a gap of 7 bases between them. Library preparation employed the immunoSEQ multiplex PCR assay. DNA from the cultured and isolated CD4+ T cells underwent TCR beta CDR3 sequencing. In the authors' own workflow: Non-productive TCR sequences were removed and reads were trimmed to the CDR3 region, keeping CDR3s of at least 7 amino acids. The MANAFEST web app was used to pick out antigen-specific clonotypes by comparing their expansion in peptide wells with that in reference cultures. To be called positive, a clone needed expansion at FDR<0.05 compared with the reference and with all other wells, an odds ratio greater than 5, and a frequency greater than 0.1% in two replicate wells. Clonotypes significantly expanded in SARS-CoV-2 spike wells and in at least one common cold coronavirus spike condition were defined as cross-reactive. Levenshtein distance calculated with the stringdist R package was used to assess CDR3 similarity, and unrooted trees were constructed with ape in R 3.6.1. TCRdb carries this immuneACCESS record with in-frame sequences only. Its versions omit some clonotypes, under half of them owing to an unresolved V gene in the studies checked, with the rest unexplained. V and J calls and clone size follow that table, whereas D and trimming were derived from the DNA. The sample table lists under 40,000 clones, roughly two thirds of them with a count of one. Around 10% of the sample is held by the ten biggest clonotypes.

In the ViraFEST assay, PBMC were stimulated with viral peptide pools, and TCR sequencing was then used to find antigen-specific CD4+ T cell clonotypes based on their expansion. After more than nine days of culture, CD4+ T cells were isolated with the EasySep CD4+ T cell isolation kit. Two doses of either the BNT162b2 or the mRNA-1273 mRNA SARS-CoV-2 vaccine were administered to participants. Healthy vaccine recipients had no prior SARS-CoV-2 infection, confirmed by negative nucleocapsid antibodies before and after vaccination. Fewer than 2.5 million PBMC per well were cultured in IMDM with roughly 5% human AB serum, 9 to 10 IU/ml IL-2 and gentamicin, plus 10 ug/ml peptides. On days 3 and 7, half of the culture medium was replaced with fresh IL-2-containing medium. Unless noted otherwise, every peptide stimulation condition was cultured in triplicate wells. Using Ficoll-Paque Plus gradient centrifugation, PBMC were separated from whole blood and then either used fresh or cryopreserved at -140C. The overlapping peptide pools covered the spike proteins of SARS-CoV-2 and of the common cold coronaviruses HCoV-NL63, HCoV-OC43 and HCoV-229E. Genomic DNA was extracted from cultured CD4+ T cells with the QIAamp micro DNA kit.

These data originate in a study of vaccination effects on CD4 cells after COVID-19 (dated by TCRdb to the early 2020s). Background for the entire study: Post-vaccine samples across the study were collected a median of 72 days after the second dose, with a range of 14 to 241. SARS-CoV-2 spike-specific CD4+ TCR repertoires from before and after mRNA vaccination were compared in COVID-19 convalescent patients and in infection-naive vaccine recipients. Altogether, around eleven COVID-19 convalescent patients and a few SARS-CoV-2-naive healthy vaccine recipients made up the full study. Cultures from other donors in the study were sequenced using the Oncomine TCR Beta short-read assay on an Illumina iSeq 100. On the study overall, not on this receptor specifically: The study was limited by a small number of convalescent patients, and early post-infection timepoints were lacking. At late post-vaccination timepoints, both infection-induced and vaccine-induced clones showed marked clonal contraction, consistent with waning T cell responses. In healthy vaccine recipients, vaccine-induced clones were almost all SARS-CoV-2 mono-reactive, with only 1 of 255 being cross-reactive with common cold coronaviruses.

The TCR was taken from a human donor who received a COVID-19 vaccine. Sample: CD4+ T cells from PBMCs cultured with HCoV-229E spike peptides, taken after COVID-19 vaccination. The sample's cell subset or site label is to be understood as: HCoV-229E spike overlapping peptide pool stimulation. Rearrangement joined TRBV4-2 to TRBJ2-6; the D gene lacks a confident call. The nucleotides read TGTGCCAGCAGCCAAGCGACCGTCTCTGGGGCCAACGTCCTGACTTTC. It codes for CASSQATVSGANVLTF.